Listed here are 8 T cell receptor beta chains from one sample, sequenced in a study of blood T cell repertoires in COVID-19. Only in-frame clones appear in the TCRdb table, and some are missing; sequencing was by immunoSEQ multiplex PCR. The repertoire holds a few hundred thousand clones, with 85% as singletons. The specimen sequenced was peripheral blood. These receptors all come from a woman aged 18-29 years with acute or convalescent COVID-19.

This chain uses TRBV30 with TRBJ1-5, with TRBD1 identical over 9 bases. Germline values: CDR1 GTSNPN, CDR2 SVGIG (reference sequence). Trimming cost V 2 bases and J 6 bases; bases outside gene matches: 8. The CDR3 loop spans 15 amino acids. The CDR3 sequence: CAWSFPGTGPQPQHF. Written as DNA, the CDR3 is TGTGCCTGGAGTTTCCCCGGGACAGGGCCTCAGCCCCAGCATTTT.

This rearrangement joins TRBV28 to TRBJ1-1; 10 positions agree with TRBD1. Germline V gives CDR1 MDHEN, CDR2 SYDVKM. This CDR3 contains 16 residues. Trimming at V came to 6 bases and at J to 5 bases, leaving 12 bases not matched to a gene. CDR3 in DNA: TGTGCCAGCAGCTACAGACAGGGGGCTGTGGGTACTGAAGCTTTCTTT. Its translation is CASSYRQGAVGTEAFF.

This chain joins TRBV5-5 and TRBJ1-6; 8 nucleotides line up with TRBD1. V shed 5 bases and J 7 bases; nucleotides not matched to a gene: 5. The CDR3 consists of 14 residues. Germline V CDR1 and CDR2: SGHKS, YYEKEE (reference sequence). This chain's CDR3 is CASRIDRGNSPLHF. CDR3 in DNA: TGTGCCAGCAGGATCGACAGGGGAAATTCACCCCTCCACTTT. The variable domain in full, with the rest retrieved from reference TRBV5-5 and TRBJ1-6, is DAGVTQSPTHLIKTRGQQVTLRCSPISGHKSVSWYQQVLGQGPQFIFQYYEKEERGRGNFPDRFSARQFPNYSSELNVNALLLGDSALYLCASRIDRGNSPLHFGNGTRLTVT.

This clone was recorded once. The gene calls are TRBV12-3 or TRBV12-4 and TRBJ1-1; no clear D gene. The CDR3 sequence is 13 residues long. V was cut by 2 bases and J by 8 bases, with 12 bases left in between. CDR3 sequence reads: CASSLRSTGEAFF. CDR3 coding DNA: TGTGCCAGCAGTTTAAGGTCGACTGGGGAAGCTTTCTTT.

The sample holds one count of this clone. The gene calls are TRBV30 and TRBJ2-1; TRBD1 agrees at 9 bases. The CDR3 runs to 13 residues. CDR1 GTSNPN and CDR2 SVGIG come from the germline V gene (reference sequence). V trimming: 1 base; J trimming: 9 bases; junction bases outside the gene matches: 4. The CDR3 bases are TGTGCCTGGAGTGGGGACAGGGCGAGTGAGCAGTTCTTC. This gives the protein CAWSGDRASEQFF.

This chain connects TRBV28 to TRBJ1-2, with TRBD1 matching 11 bases. Trimming removed 5 bases from V and 4 bases from J; junction bases left unmatched: 9. This CDR3 spans 16 amino acids. In germline, CDR1 is MDHEN, CDR2 SYDVKM. CDR3 residues: CASSIMTGTGGYGYTF. CDR3 bases: TGTGCCAGCAGTATAATGACCGGGACAGGGGGCTATGGCTACACCTTC.

The genes are TRBV7-9 and TRBJ1-2; D is possibly TRBD1 (5 bases). The CDR3 contains 15 residues. The germline gives CDR1 SEHNR, CDR2 FQNEAQ (reference sequence). Trimming left V 5 bases short and J 2 bases short, with 15 bases between. CDR3 in amino acids: CASSLGGASNYGYTF. CDR3 nucleotides: TGTGCCAGCAGCCTGGGAGGGGCGTCAAACTATGGCTACACCTTC.

The rearrangement links TRBV24-1 to TRBJ1-2, with D unresolved. Trimming shortened V by 5 bases and J by 9 bases, and 15 bases separated the two germline ends. The length of the CDR3 is 13 residues. CDR1 and CDR2 (germline): KGHDR, SFDVKD. This CDR3 reads CATSAIGGFSYTF. As DNA, the CDR3 is TGTGCCACCAGTGCCATTGGAGGGTTTAGCTACACCTTC.